Listed below are T cell receptor beta chains from one sample, sequenced in a study of somatic mutations in cytotoxic T cells in rheumatoid arthritis. Assay used: immunoSEQ multiplex PCR; TCRdb lists only in-frame clones, some missing. The data contain about 3,600 clones, more than 80% of them singletons. The material sequenced was CD8+ T cells sorted from blood. These TCRs come from a man between 35 and 55 years old with rheumatoid arthritis. CDR3s include the opening cysteine and the closing phenylalanine or tryptophan. Each record gives: J gene, V gene, clone size, D gene, CDR3 protein, CDR3 DNA. D genes are given only for firm matches. Part of the rows lack a size; the others show once, few, many or a class for expanded clones.

TRBJ2-6,TRBV7-9,-,TRBD1,CASSLAGQGIKGANVLTF,TGTGCCAGCAGCTTAGCGGGACAGGGGATAAAGGGGGCCAACGTCCTGACTTTC
TRBJ1-5,TRBV28,-,-,CASSPWEFQPQHF,TGTGCCAGCAGTCCTTGGGAGTTTCAGCCCCAGCATTTT
TRBJ2-1,TRBV15,-,-,CATSPGLSYNEQFF,TGTGCCACCTCACCGGGACTCTCCTACAATGAGCAGTTCTTC
TRBJ1-4,TRBV23-1,-,-,CASVFPKGRERIGEKLFF,TGCGCCAGCGTATTCCCTAAGGGGCGCGAACGAATTGGTGAAAAACTGTTTTTT
TRBJ1-2,TRBV30,-,-,CAWSVGGRYGYTF,TGTGCCTGGAGTGTGGGGGGGAGGTATGGCTACACCTTC
TRBJ2-7,TRBV9,-,-,CASSVDQGGRRTPYEQYF,TGTGCCAGCAGCGTAGATCAGGGGGGTCGCAGGACTCCCTACGAGCAGTACTTC
TRBJ1-1,TRBV7-8,-,-,CASSLGLRINTEAFF,TGTGCCAGCAGCTTGGGCCTAAGGATTAACACTGAAGCTTTCTTT
TRBJ2-7,TRBV11-1,few,TRBD2,CASSLAGTINEQYF,TGTGCCAGCAGCTTAGCCGGGACTATAAACGAGCAGTACTTC
TRBJ2-3,TRBV19,-,-,CASSIKGEADTQYF,TGTGCCAGTAGTATTAAAGGGGAGGCAGATACGCAGTATTTT
TRBJ2-2,TRBV27,-,TRBD2,CASSFRTSGRTNTGELFF,TGTGCCAGCAGTTTCAGGACTAGCGGGAGGACCAACACCGGGGAGCTGTTTTTT
TRBJ1-3,TRBV4-2,-,-,CASSQDPTGSGNTIYF,TGTGCCAGCAGCCAAGATCCTACAGGCTCTGGAAACACCATATATTTT
TRBJ2-1,TRBV2,-,-,CASSERGSSYNEQFF,TGTGCCAGCAGTGAACGGGGAAGCTCCTACAATGAGCAGTTCTTC
TRBJ2-1,TRBV4-3,few,-,CASSQSSGGGYEQFF,TGCGCCAGCAGCCAATCTTCTGGCGGGGGCTACGAGCAGTTCTTC
TRBJ2-1,TRBV6-4,few,-,CASSDSEGPYNEQFF,TGTGCCAGCAGTGACTCGGAGGGTCCCTACAATGAGCAGTTCTTC
TRBJ2-3,TRBV7-2,-,-,CASSLVHPGYTDTQYF,TGTGCCAGCAGCTTAGTCCATCCAGGGTACACAGATACGCAGTATTTT
TRBJ2-7,TRBV9,-,TRBD1,CASSIRDRSYEQYF,TGTGCCAGCAGCATCCGGGACAGGTCCTACGAGCAGTACTTC
TRBJ1-1,TRBV4-1,-,-,CASSQVPPPGLSEAFF,TGCGCCAGCAGCCAAGTCCCACCCCCGGGGTTGTCTGAAGCTTTCTTT
TRBJ2-6,TRBV29-1,large,-,CSVEEGGSGANVLTF,TGCAGCGTTGAAGAGGGGGGATCTGGGGCCAACGTCCTGACTTTC
TRBJ1-1,TRBV6-5,-,-,CASTPTVNTEAFF,TGTGCCAGCACGCCGACAGTGAACACTGAAGCTTTCTTT
TRBJ1-5,TRBV11-2,-,-,CASSFSSDQPQHF,TGTGCCAGCAGCTTTTCTTCGGATCAGCCCCAGCATTTT
TRBJ2-1,TRBV5-4,few,-,CASSPAGLESYEQFF,TGTGCCAGCAGCCCAGCCGGACTGGAGAGTTATGAGCAGTTCTTC
TRBJ2-4,TRBV28,-,-,CASSLLGRTKNIQYF,TGTGCCAGCAGTTTACTGGGGCGAACCAAAAACATTCAGTACTTC
TRBJ1-1,TRBV4-1,-,-,CASSQDMGVNTEAFF,TGCGCCAGCAGCCAAGATATGGGAGTGAACACTGAAGCTTTCTTT
TRBJ2-3,TRBV12-5,-,-,CASGLVRDGVASTDTQYF,TGTGCTAGTGGTTTGGTACGCGACGGGGTGGCGAGCACAGATACGCAGTATTTT
TRBJ2-7,TRBV28,-,TRBD1,CASSFTGGTYEQYF,TGTGCCAGCAGTTTTACAGGGGGGACCTACGAGCAGTACTTC
TRBJ2-7,TRBV10-2,-,TRBD2,CASSGNGRRVYEQYF,TGCGCCAGCAGTGGGAACGGGAGGAGGGTGTACGAGCAGTACTTC
TRBJ2-2,TRBV7-3,-,TRBD1,CASSRLGDRENTGELFF,TGTGCCAGCAGCCGCTTAGGGGACAGAGAGAACACCGGGGAGCTGTTTTTT
TRBJ2-3,TRBV28,-,TRBD2,CASSFAPTSGAYTQYF,TGTGCCAGCAGTTTCGCCCCGACTAGCGGGGCCTATACGCAGTATTTT
TRBJ2-1,TRBV11-2,-,-,CASRLVDGLNEQFF,TGTGCCAGCAGGCTGGTGGACGGACTCAATGAGCAGTTCTTC
TRBJ1-1,TRBV11-1,-,-,CASSPTSGGAGMNTEAFF,TGTGCCAGCAGCCCTACCTCGGGGGGGGCGGGGATGAACACTGAAGCTTTCTTT
TRBJ2-1,TRBV4-3,-,TRBD2,CASSQGLAGDYNEQFF,TGCGCCAGCAGCCAGGGTTTAGCGGGAGACTACAATGAGCAGTTCTTC
TRBJ2-1,TRBV9,once,TRBD1,CASSPGGTGLQNEQFF,TGTGCCAGCAGCCCTGGGGGGACAGGGCTCCAGAATGAGCAGTTCTTC
TRBJ1-6,TRBV10-1,-,-,CASSEQGTSPLHF,TGCGCCAGCTCGGAACAGGGCACTTCACCCCTCCACTTT
TRBJ2-3,TRBV6-6,-,-,CASSYSSPTDTQYF,TGTGCCAGCAGTTACTCGAGCCCCACAGATACGCAGTATTTT
TRBJ1-5,TRBV6-1,-,-,CASSERGSSNQPQHF,TGTGCCAGCAGTGAAAGGGGCAGCTCCAATCAGCCCCAGCATTTT
TRBJ2-1,TRBV7-9,-,TRBD2,CASSPSGSGRGDEQFF,TGTGCCAGCAGCCCTTCGGGTAGCGGGAGAGGAGATGAGCAGTTCTTC
TRBJ1-4,TRBV9,-,-,CASSVGGRRSEKLFF,TGTGCCAGCAGCGTAGGAGGCCGAAGGAGTGAAAAACTGTTTTTT
TRBJ1-1,TRBV28,-,-,CASSFLGREAFF,TGTGCCAGCAGTTTCCTGGGGAGGGAAGCTTTCTTT
TRBJ2-5,TRBV6-6,-,-,CASRLNREETQYF,TGTGCCAGCAGACTTAACAGGGAGGAGACCCAGTACTTC
TRBJ2-5,TRBV6-1,-,TRBD2,CASSEVAGGETQYF,TGTGCCAGCAGTGAAGTAGCGGGAGGTGAGACCCAGTACTTC
TRBJ2-1,TRBV15,-,-,CATSREIAGNNEQFF,TGTGCCACCAGCAGAGAGATAGCCGGCAACAATGAGCAGTTCTTC
TRBJ2-7,TRBV4-3,few,TRBD2,CASSQSSSGSSQQYF,TGCGCCAGCAGCCAATCTTCTAGCGGGAGCTCCCAGCAGTACTTC
TRBJ2-1,TRBV21-1,-,-,CASSRTGYNEQFF,TGTGCCAGCAGCAGGACAGGTTACAATGAGCAGTTCTTC
TRBJ2-7,TRBV6-4,-,-,CASSDLVRTAQYEQYF,TGTGCCAGCAGTGATCTGGTTCGGACAGCGCAATACGAGCAGTACTTC
TRBJ2-7,TRBV7-6,-,-,CASSLNQAPYEQYF,TGTGCCAGCAGCTTAAACCAGGCTCCCTACGAGCAGTACTTC
TRBJ1-1,TRBV4-1,-,-,CASSQGQHANTEAFF,TGCGCCAGCAGCCAAGGCCAACACGCCAACACTGAAGCTTTCTTT
TRBJ1-3,TRBV9,-,-,CASSVEGLRGNTIYF,TGTGCCAGCAGCGTAGAGGGGTTACGTGGAAACACCATATATTTT
TRBJ1-1,TRBV12-5,-,-,CASGLVTGRSNTEAFF,TGTGCTAGTGGTTTGGTAACAGGACGGTCGAACACTGAAGCTTTCTTT
TRBJ2-5,TRBV7-9,-,-,CASSLALKETQYF,TGTGCCAGCAGCTTAGCACTCAAAGAGACCCAGTACTTC
TRBJ1-5,TRBV10-1,-,TRBD1,CAPRQGPSNQPQHF,TGCGCCCCTAGACAGGGGCCTAGCAATCAGCCCCAGCATTTT
TRBJ2-4,TRBV15,-,-,CATSREREAKNIQYF,TGTGCCACCAGCAGAGAGAGGGAAGCCAAAAACATTCAGTACTTC
TRBJ2-1,TRBV15,-,TRBD2,CATSGGTSGNNEQFF,TGTGCCACCAGCGGAGGGACTAGCGGTAACAATGAGCAGTTCTTC
TRBJ2-1,TRBV5-5,-,TRBD2,CASSLYQLAGGYNEQFF,TGTGCCAGCAGCCTGTATCAGCTAGCGGGAGGCTACAATGAGCAGTTCTTC
TRBJ1-2,TRBV11-2,-,-,CASSLGFRDYYGYTF,TGTGCCAGCAGCTTAGGTTTCAGGGACTACTATGGCTACACCTTC
TRBJ2-7,TRBV6-1,few,-,CASSEDLSGSYEQYF,TGTGCCAGCAGTGAAGATCTTAGCGGCTCCTACGAGCAGTACTTC
TRBJ1-5,TRBV27,-,TRBD1,CASSFLGGLNQPQHF,TGTGCCAGCAGTTTCCTAGGGGGCCTCAATCAGCCCCAGCATTTT